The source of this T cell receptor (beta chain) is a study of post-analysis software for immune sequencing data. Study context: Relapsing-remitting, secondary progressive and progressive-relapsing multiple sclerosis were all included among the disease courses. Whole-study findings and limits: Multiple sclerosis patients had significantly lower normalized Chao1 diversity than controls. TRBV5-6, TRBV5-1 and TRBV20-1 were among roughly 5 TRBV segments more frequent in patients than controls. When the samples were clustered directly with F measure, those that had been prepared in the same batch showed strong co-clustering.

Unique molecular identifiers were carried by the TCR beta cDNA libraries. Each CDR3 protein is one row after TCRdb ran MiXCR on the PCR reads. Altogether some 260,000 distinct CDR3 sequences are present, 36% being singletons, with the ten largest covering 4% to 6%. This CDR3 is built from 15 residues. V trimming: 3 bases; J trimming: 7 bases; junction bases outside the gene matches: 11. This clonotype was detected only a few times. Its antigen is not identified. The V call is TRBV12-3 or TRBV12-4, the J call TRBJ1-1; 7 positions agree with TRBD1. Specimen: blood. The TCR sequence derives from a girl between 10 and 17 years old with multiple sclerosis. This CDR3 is CASSFSRTGVGEAFF. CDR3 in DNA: TGTGCCAGCAGTTTCAGCAGAACAGGGGTCGGTGAAGCTTTCTTT.